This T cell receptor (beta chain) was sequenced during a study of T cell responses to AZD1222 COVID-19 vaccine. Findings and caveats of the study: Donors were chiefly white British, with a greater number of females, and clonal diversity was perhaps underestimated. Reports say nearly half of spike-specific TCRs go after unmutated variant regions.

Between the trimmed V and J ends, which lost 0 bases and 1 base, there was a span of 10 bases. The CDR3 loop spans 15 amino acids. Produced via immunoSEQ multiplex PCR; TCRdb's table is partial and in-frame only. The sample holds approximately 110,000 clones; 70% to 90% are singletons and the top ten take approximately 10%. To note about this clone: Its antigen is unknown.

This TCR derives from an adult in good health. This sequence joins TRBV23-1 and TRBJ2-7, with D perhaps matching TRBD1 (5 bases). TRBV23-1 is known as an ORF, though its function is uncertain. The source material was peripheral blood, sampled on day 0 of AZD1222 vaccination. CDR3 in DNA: TGCGCCAGCAGTCAATCGTGGACAAGGTCCTACGAGCAGTACTTC. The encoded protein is CASSQSWTRSYEQYF.